The rows below give T cell receptor beta chains drawn from one sample of a study of blood T cells in healthy people across ages. TCRdb called the 5' RACE reads again in MiXCR, with one record for every CDR3 protein. Among approximately 880,000 distinct CDR3 sequences listed, roughly 43% were seen once. The source material was blood. These receptors all come from a man aged 30-40 years in good health. The CDR3 runs from the conserved cysteine through the conserved F or W. Fields, in order: J gene, CDR3 length, V gene, clone size, D gene, CDR3 protein, CDR3 DNA. The D gene is left open where the match is weak. Size is omitted from some rows. Given values are once, few, many or a class for expanded clones.

TRBJ1-2	15	TRBV7-9	.	.	CASSLGAAPYYGYTF	TGTGCCAGCAGCTTAGGGGCAGCTCCCTACTATGGCTACACCTTC
TRBJ1-2	16	TRBV28	.	TRBD1	CASSIRPGQGAAGYTF	TGTGCCAGCAGTATCCGACCGGGACAGGGGGCGGCTGGCTACACCTTC
TRBJ2-3	18	TRBV20-1	.	TRBD2	CSATTTSGGAHDTDTQYF	TGCAGTGCTACAACGACTAGCGGGGGGGCTCACGACACAGATACGCAGTATTTT
TRBJ2-5	13	TRBV20-1	few	.	CSARDGREETQYF	TGCAGTGCTAGAGATGGCAGGGAGGAGACCCAGTACTTC
TRBJ2-3	14	TRBV9	.	.	CASSVAQGSDTQYF	TGTGCCAGCAGCGTAGCTCAGGGGTCAGATACGCAGTATTTT
TRBJ2-3	16	TRBV14	.	.	CASSPLGQRGTDTQYF	TGTGCCAGCAGCCCCCTCGGACAGAGAGGAACAGATACGCAGTATTTT
TRBJ2-7	15	TRBV6-6	once	TRBD2	CASSPGGSRGYEQYF	TGTGCCAGCAGCCCCGGGGGGTCTCGAGGGTACGAGCAGTACTTC
TRBJ2-5	14	TRBV27	.	.	CASSLVTGQETQYF	TGTGCCAGCAGTTTAGTTACAGGGCAAGAGACCCAGTACTTC
TRBJ2-7	17	TRBV3-1	.	.	CASSQEPSLSSYNEQYF	TGTGCCAGCAGCCAAGAACCTAGTCTGAGCTCCTACAATGAGCAGTACTTC
TRBJ1-2	15	TRBV18	.	.	CASSPLDSTNYGYTF	TGTGCCAGCTCACCACTAGACAGTACTAACTATGGCTACACCTTC
TRBJ2-3	16	TRBV7-2	few	.	CASSKDRAGGTDTQYF	TGTGCCAGCAGCAAGGACAGGGCGGGAGGGACAGATACGCAGTATTTT
TRBJ2-5	15	TRBV28	.	TRBD2	CASGIAGGPQETQYF	TGTGCCAGCGGAATAGCGGGGGGCCCCCAAGAGACCCAGTACTTC
TRBJ1-4	12	TRBV29-1	few	.	CSVTTTNEKLFF	TGCAGCGTTACTACAACTAATGAAAAACTGTTTTTT
TRBJ2-7	13	TRBV9	few	.	CASSPTATYEQYF	TGTGCCAGCAGCCCGACAGCTACCTACGAGCAGTACTTC
TRBJ1-2	14	TRBV5-1	.	.	CASSLQGQLYGYTF	TGCGCCAGCAGCTTGCAAGGCCAGCTCTATGGCTACACCTTC
TRBJ2-7	15	TRBV28	once	.	CASSAPQGSSYEQYF	TGTGCCAGCAGTGCCCCACAGGGCAGCTCCTACGAGCAGTACTTT
TRBJ2-1	16	TRBV7-2	.	TRBD1	CASSLEYGTGYNEQFF	TGTGCCAGCAGCTTAGAGTATGGGACAGGGTACAATGAGCAGTTCTTC